These 22 T cell receptor beta chains were all obtained from the same sample, sequenced in a study of early T cells in non-severe SARS-CoV-2 infection. TCRdb reprocessed the 5' RACE reads with MiXCR, giving one entry per CDR3 protein. The data hold approximately 70,000 distinct CDR3 sequences, with around 12% observed a single time. Material for sequencing was whole blood. These receptors all come from an adult who was a healthcare worker with PCR-confirmed SARS-CoV-2 infection or an uninfected control (not recorded which).

A few counts support this clonotype. This chain joins TRBV4-1 and TRBJ2-5, with D perhaps matching TRBD2 (6 bases). The CDR3 runs 15 residues. V was pared by 1 base and J by 2 bases, with 11 bases between. Germline assignment: CDR1 MGHRA and CDR2 YSYEKL. The CDR3 protein is CASSQAWRGQETQYF. The CDR3 region has the DNA TGCGCCAGCAGCCAAGCATGGCGGGGACAAGAGACCCAGTACTTC.

This clonotype has a count of ten or more. In nucleotides, the CDR3 is TGCAGTGCTTTTGACACCCTCTCCTACGAGCAGTACTTC. Translated: CSAFDTLSYEQYF. V gene TRBV20-1 combines with J gene TRBJ2-7; no clear D gene. In germline, CDR1 is DFQATT, CDR2 SNEGSKA (reference sequence). Trimming removed 5 bases at V and 0 bases at J, with 11 bases between. This CDR3 contains 13 residues.

In its sample, this clonotype was seen many times. The V call is TRBV29-1, the J call TRBJ2-1; D gene ambiguous. The germline V gene has CDR1 SQVTM and CDR2 ANQGSEA. Trimming stripped 1 base from V and 7 bases from J, with 2 bases between. The CDR3 is made up of 10 amino acids. The CDR3 protein is CSVEGNEQFF. The CDR3 DNA follows: TGCAGCGTTGAAGGGAATGAGCAGTTCTTC.

This clonotype was observed many times. The chain is built from TRBV6-1 and TRBJ2-1; 8 bases are a match to TRBD1. Per the germline V gene, CDR1 is MNHNS and CDR2 is SASEGT. Trimming removed 8 bases from V and 7 bases from J; junction bases left unmatched: 10. CDR3 length: 14 residues. For the CDR3, the DNA is TGTGCCAGCCATACAGGGGGTCAGGAAAATGAGCAGTTCTTC. Translating it yields CASHTGGQENEQFF.

Ten or more counts support this clonotype. The V call is TRBV30, the J call TRBJ2-1; weak D call: TRBD2 (6 bases). The CDR3 loop spans 16 amino acids. Trimming took 2 bases from V and 9 from J, leaving 23 bases between them. Per the germline V gene, CDR1 is GTSNPN and CDR2 is SVGIG (reference sequence). The CDR3 reads CAWSYRLGALSSEQFF. CDR3 nucleotide sequence: TGTGCCTGGAGTTATCGACTAGGAGCGTTATCGAGTGAGCAGTTCTTC.

This clonotype was picked up many times. The rearrangement joins TRBV12-3 or TRBV12-4 to TRBJ2-7; D uncertain. The CDR3 sequence is 13 residues long. The V end lost 5 bases, the J end lost 4 bases, and 12 bases lay between the germline ends. CDR3: CASSASSGYEQYF. CDR3 in DNA: TGTGCCAGCAGTGCCTCCTCCGGGTACGAGCAGTACTTC.

Only a few counts were recorded for this clonotype. The chain employs TRBV2 and TRBJ2-1; 7 bases are shared with TRBD2. Trimming at V came to 7 bases and at J to 5 bases, leaving 5 bases not matched to a gene. The CDR3 consists of 13 residues. Germline V CDR1 and CDR2: SNHLY, FYNNEI. The DNA of the CDR3 is TGTGCCAGCACCGAAGGGACTAACAATGAGCAGTTCTTC. It translates to CASTEGTNNEQFF.

In its sample, this clonotype was seen many times. The chain employs TRBV7-6 and TRBJ2-2; possibly TRBD1 for D (6 bases). Germline V lookup: CDR1 SGHVS, CDR2 FNYEAQ. The CDR3 has 16 amino acids. V was cut by 5 bases and J by 2 bases, with 15 bases left in between. The chain's CDR3 is CASSLGTPINTGELFF. The CDR3 region has the DNA TGTGCCAGCAGCCTAGGGACACCAATTAACACCGGGGAGCTGTTTTTT.

This clonotype came up many times. The chain couples TRBV2 to TRBJ1-1, with D possibly being TRBD1 (6 bases). Trimming removed 7 bases from V and 0 bases from J, with 12 bases in between. CDR1 is SNHLY and CDR2 is FYNNEI in the germline V gene. This CDR3 has 14 amino acids. The CDR3, as DNA: TGTGCCAGCACCGGAGAGGGGGTGAACACTGAAGCTTTCTTT. It translates to CASTGEGVNTEAFF.

This clonotype appeared a few times. CDR3 sequence (DNA): TGCGCCAGCAGTGTGACGACAGGAAACACCATATATTTT. It encodes CASSVTTGNTIYF. This chain connects TRBV10-2 to TRBJ1-3; D gene uncertain. Germline CDR1 WSHSY, CDR2 SAAADI. Trimming pared 4 bases from V and 4 bases from J, leaving 8 bases between. CDR3 length: 13 amino acids.

The rearrangement uses TRBV27 and TRBJ1-2, with 7 bases matching TRBD1. The V gene end was trimmed by 5 bases and the J gene end by 3 bases; junction bases not matched to a gene: 6. From germline, CDR1 is MNHEY and CDR2 SMNVEV (reference sequence). This CDR3 comprises 14 residues. CDR3 in amino acids: CASSVTGFDYGYTF. The CDR3 DNA reads as TGTGCCAGCAGTGTGACAGGGTTTGACTATGGCTACACCTTC.

The sample holds many counts of this clonotype. V usage is TRBV6-8 and J usage is TRBJ1-5; 7 bases map to TRBD1. Germline assignment: CDR1 MNHGY and CDR2 SAAAGT. Trimming cost V 1 base and J 0 bases; bases outside gene matches: 9. CDR3 size: 18 residues. CDR3 nucleotide sequence: TGTGCCAGCAGTTACTGGGACAGCACTTACAATAGCAATCAGCCCCAGCATTTT. Its protein product is CASSYWDSTYNSNQPQHF.

This chain connects TRBV18 to TRBJ1-3; the D is unclear. CDR3 length: 12 amino acids. Germline lookup yields CDR1 KGHSH and CDR2 LQKENI. The germline V and J ends were trimmed by 5 bases and 3 bases, with 5 bases remaining between them. The CDR3 loop reads CASSEGGNTIYF. The CDR3 bases are TGTGCCAGCTCAGAAGGTGGAAACACCATATATTTT.

This clonotype occurred many times. This rearrangement joins TRBV5-1 to TRBJ1-2; TRBD1 is a possible D gene (5 bases). The germline CDR1 and CDR2 sequences are SGHRS and YFSETQ. This CDR3 is built from 15 residues. V shed 7 bases and J shed 4 bases, with 20 bases lying between them. Here the CDR3 DNA reads TGCGCCAGCCGACCGGGGACGATTATTGGCTATGGCTACACCTTC. It yields the protein CASRPGTIIGYGYTF.

The V and J genes are TRBV29-1 and TRBJ2-7, with D unresolved. This CDR3 has 11 residues. The V end was cut by 8 bases, the J end by 7 bases, with 15 bases between. CDR1 and CDR2 (germline): SQVTM, ANQGSEA. In DNA, the CDR3 is TGCAGCTCTAATTCCGGTGGGGAGCAGTACTTC. Encoded protein: CSSNSGGEQYF.

This clonotype was seen many times. This chain joins TRBV28 and TRBJ2-5; 7 nucleotides agree with TRBD2. Trimming at V came to 6 bases and at J to 1 base, leaving 11 bases not matched to a gene. Germline V CDR1 and CDR2: MDHEN, SYDVKM. The CDR3 runs to 16 residues. The CDR3 DNA reads as TGTGCCAGCAGACGGTATACTAGCGCTTTCCAAGAGACCCAGTACTTC. Its translation is CASRRYTSAFQETQYF.

This clonotype was observed at least ten times. The rearrangement uses TRBV10-1 and TRBJ1-1; D not certain. The CDR3 totals 13 residues. Germline CDR1 WNHNN, CDR2 SYGVQD (reference sequence). V was clipped by 5 bases and J by 1 base, with 8 bases between them. The CDR3 nucleotides are TGCGCCAGCAGTCCGACCGAGAACACTGAAGCTTTCTTT. Translation gives CASSPTENTEAFF.

The table lists this clonotype with many counts. This chain connects TRBV10-2 to TRBJ1-6, with D uncertain. There are 13 residues in the CDR3. V lost 10 bases and J 4 bases, leaving 11 bases between the germline ends. Germline V gives CDR1 WSHSY, CDR2 SAAADI. The chain's CDR3 is CATAGGYNSPLHF. Written as DNA, the CDR3 is TGCGCCACCGCGGGCGGTTATAATTCACCCCTCCACTTT.

This clonotype has at least ten counts. The chain links TRBV29-1 to TRBJ2-6, with 10 bases that match TRBD2. J was trimmed by 0 bases and V by 1 base; bases with no gene match: 3. Germline V CDR1 and CDR2: SQVTM, ANQGSEA. This CDR3 comprises 17 residues. The CDR3 DNA sequence: TGCAGCGTTGAAGGCCTAGCGGGGGTCTCTGGGGCCAACGTCCTGACTTTC. This codes for CSVEGLAGVSGANVLTF.

Many counts were recorded for this clonotype. The J gene is TRBJ2-6, the V gene TRBV6-2 or TRBV6-3; TRBD1 matches 8 bases. J lost 1 base, V lost 8 bases, and 4 bases had no gene match. The CDR3 runs 15 residues. CDR1 and CDR2 from the germline V gene are MNHEY and SVGEGT. The CDR3 region has the DNA TGTGCCAGCGGACAGGGTGATTCTGGGGCCAACGTCCTGACTTTC. Translation: CASGQGDSGANVLTF.

This clonotype was detected ten times or more. J is TRBJ2-5 and V is TRBV18; a possible D gene is TRBD1 (6 bases). V gave up 0 bases and J gave up 0 bases, with 11 bases separating them. CDR1 is KGHSH and CDR2 is LQKENI in the germline V gene. This CDR3 comprises 16 residues. The CDR3 reads CASSPPMTGHQETQYF. In DNA, the CDR3 is TGTGCCAGCTCACCACCGATGACAGGCCACCAAGAGACCCAGTACTTC.

In this sample, this clonotype turned up many times. This chain connects TRBV7-8 to TRBJ2-1; no clear D gene. V lost 2 bases and J 8 bases, leaving 16 bases between the germline ends. CDR1 and CDR2 (germline): SGHVS, FQNEAQ. This CDR3 contains 15 residues. The chain's CDR3 is CASSLIRHRLDEQFF. The CDR3 DNA reads TGTGCCAGCAGCTTAATCCGTCACAGATTGGATGAGCAGTTCTTC.